This T cell receptor (beta chain) originates from a study of T cell responses to AZD1222 COVID-19 vaccine. Note on this clone: Its antigen is not identified.

Sequencing was performed with immunoSEQ multiplex PCR; in TCRdb, only in-frame clones are kept and a portion is missing. The sample has about 92,000 clones, almost 90% seen once. Study-wide findings and caveats: Donors were chiefly white British, with a greater number of females, and clonal diversity was perhaps underestimated. At 160-218 and 743-854, vaccine-associated CD4 TCRs were dominant, and they spanned spike.

Sequencing was performed on peripheral blood, taken on day 0 of AZD1222 vaccination. This clonotype was obtained from an adult in good health.

The CDR3 sequence: CAWSIGTTNTGELFF. The CDR3 DNA sequence: TGTGCCTGGAGTATCGGGACAACGAACACCGGGGAGCTGTTTTTT. V and J are TRBV30 and TRBJ2-2; D possibly corresponds to TRBD1 (6 bases). The CDR3 sequence is 15 residues long. Trimming took off 2 bases at V and 0 bases at J, with 10 bases between the two ends. Per germline, CDR1 GTSNPN and CDR2 SVGIG (reference sequence).